The rows below give T cell receptor beta chains drawn from one sample of a study of spatial heterogeneity in lung cancer. In TCRdb, the 5' RACE reads were re-called with MiXCR into one record per CDR3 protein. The sample consists of about 46,000 distinct CDR3 sequences, roughly 12% of them appearing once. The sample here was PBMCs, taken at follow-up. The receptor source for this set is a male donor with early-stage non-small cell lung cancer. The CDR3 runs from the conserved cysteine through the conserved F or W. D genes are given only for firm matches. Some rows have no size entry. The others give once, few or many, or a class for an expanded clone.

>.|TRBD1|TRBV12-3/TRBV12-4|TRBJ1-3
CASSDRVLGNTIYF
TGTGCCAGCAGCGACAGGGTGCTAGGAAACACCATATATTTT
>many|.|TRBV2|TRBJ1-2
CASSEFRMAGIYGYTF
TGTGCCAGCAGTGAATTTCGAATGGCAGGAATCTATGGCTACACCTTC
>many|TRBD1|TRBV3-1|TRBJ1-5
CASSQDATGDQPQHF
TGTGCCAGCAGCCAAGATGCGACAGGGGATCAGCCCCAGCATTTT
>few|TRBD2|TRBV12-3/TRBV12-4|TRBJ2-2
CASSRTSGGDTGELFF
TGTGCCAGCAGCCGGACTAGCGGGGGTGACACCGGGGAGCTGTTTTTT
>many|.|TRBV20-1|TRBJ1-6
CSARSGSYNSPLHF
TGCAGTGCTAGGTCCGGCTCCTATAATTCACCCCTCCACTTT
>many|.|TRBV7-9|TRBJ1-6
CASSGPPLHF
TGTGCCAGCAGCGGACCACCCCTCCACTTT
>many|TRBD1|TRBV19|TRBJ1-1
CASTRGRLGTEAFF
TGTGCCAGTACCAGGGGGCGATTGGGCACTGAAGCTTTCTTT
>few|.|TRBV6-6|TRBJ2-7
CASSFTSDSYEQYF
TGTGCCAGCAGTTTTACTTCCGACTCCTACGAGCAGTACTTC
>.|.|TRBV6-2/TRBV6-3|TRBJ1-5
CASRRYSNQPQHF
TGTGCCAGCAGACGATATAGCAATCAGCCCCAGCATTTT
>many|.|TRBV29-1|TRBJ1-2
CSAERPATNYGYTF
TGCAGCGCCGAACGGCCAGCCACTAACTATGGCTACACCTTC
>many|.|TRBV5-1|TRBJ2-1
CASSLGTTSNEQFF
TGCGCCAGCAGCTTGGGGACCACCTCCAATGAGCAGTTCTTC
>.|.|TRBV7-2|TRBJ1-3
CASSFLGPSGNTIYF
TGTGCCAGCAGCTTTCTGGGCCCCTCTGGAAACACCATATATTTT
>many|.|TRBV9|TRBJ1-2
CASSVGLNDRKYGYTF
TGTGCCAGCAGCGTAGGCCTCAATGACAGGAAATATGGCTACACCTTC
>few|.|TRBV12-3/TRBV12-4|TRBJ1-3
CATFLNTIYF
TGTGCCACCTTTCTAAACACCATATATTTT
>few|.|TRBV30|TRBJ2-7
CAWSRDLYEQYF
TGTGCCTGGAGTCGGGATCTCTACGAGCAGTACTTC
>.|.|TRBV24-1|TRBJ2-1
CATSDKGGKSAYNEQFF
TGTGCCACCAGTGATAAGGGCGGGAAAAGCGCCTACAATGAGCAGTTCTTC
>many|TRBD1|TRBV5-6|TRBJ1-1
CASSWSTGGFDTEAFF
TGTGCCAGCAGCTGGTCGACAGGGGGCTTTGACACTGAAGCTTTCTTT
>many|.|TRBV4-2|TRBJ1-2
CASSQDDASVDGYTF
TGTGCCAGCAGCCAAGATGATGCCAGCGTGGATGGCTACACCTTC
>.|.|TRBV10-3|TRBJ2-6
CAIQGSSSGANVLTF
TGTGCCATCCAAGGCAGTAGCTCTGGGGCCAACGTCCTGACTTTC
>few|.|TRBV5-4|TRBJ1-1
CASSVDGTEAFF
TGTGCCAGCAGCGTAGACGGCACTGAAGCTTTCTTT
>many|.|TRBV7-2|TRBJ1-2
CASSLGEKRNYGYTF
TGTGCCAGCAGCTTGGGCGAGAAGCGGAACTATGGCTACACCTTC
>many|TRBD1|TRBV6-1|TRBJ1-5
CASSSLDRAGQPQHF
TGTGCCAGCAGTTCCCTGGACAGGGCCGGTCAGCCCCAGCATTTT
>.|.|TRBV6-2/TRBV6-3|TRBJ2-3
CASSGGRETEDTQYF
TGTGCCAGCAGTGGAGGCCGGGAGACGGAAGATACGCAGTATTTT
>many|.|TRBV6-1|TRBJ1-5
CASSEGGGFQPQHF
TGTGCCAGCAGTGAAGGGGGAGGCTTTCAGCCCCAGCATTTT
>many|.|TRBV7-2|TRBJ2-5
CASSLLPLETQYF
TGTGCCAGCAGCTTGCTCCCGTTGGAGACCCAGTACTTC
>many|.|TRBV30|TRBJ1-2
CAWSLSYGYTF
TGTGCCTGGAGTCTTAGCTATGGCTACACCTTC
>many|.|TRBV5-1|TRBJ2-1
CASSPGSADNEQFF
TGCGCCAGCAGCCCCGGTTCGGCTGACAATGAGCAGTTCTTC
>.|TRBD1|TRBV12-3/TRBV12-4|TRBJ2-1
CASSSSSRGDSEQFF
TGTGCCAGCAGTTCCTCCTCGCGAGGGGACAGTGAGCAGTTCTTC
>few|.|TRBV7-2|TRBJ1-2
CASSGSAYFYGYTF
TGTGCCAGCAGCGGGAGCGCATACTTCTATGGCTACACCTTC
>few|.|TRBV19|TRBJ1-5
CASSGRGAYQPQHF
TGTGCCAGTAGTGGAAGGGGAGCTTATCAGCCCCAGCATTTT
>few|.|TRBV3-1|TRBJ2-1
CASSQVSGPNNF
TGTGCCAGCAGCCAAGTGTCGGGACCGAACAACTTC
>few|TRBD2|TRBV12-3/TRBV12-4|TRBJ2-7
CASSTGTSGLEQYF
TGTGCCAGCAGCACCGGGACTAGCGGACTTGAGCAGTACTTC
>few|TRBD2|TRBV12-3/TRBV12-4|TRBJ2-3
CASTGLASTDTQYF
TGTGCCAGCACCGGACTAGCGAGCACAGATACGCAGTATTTT
>few|TRBD1|TRBV2|TRBJ2-7
CASTSGTAHEQYF
TGTGCCAGCACTTCCGGGACAGCCCACGAGCAGTACTTC
>few|.|TRBV5-1|TRBJ1-3
CASSLAAGNTIYF
TGCGCCAGCAGCTTGGCGGCCGGAAACACCATATATTTT
>many|TRBD1|TRBV6-6|TRBJ2-6
CASSSGTGINSGANVLTF
TGTGCCAGCAGCTCCGGGACAGGGATTAATTCTGGGGCCAACGTCCTGACTTTC
>few|.|TRBV5-1|TRBJ2-5
CATSARGGETQYF
TGCGCCACGTCTGCACGGGGAGGAGAGACCCAGTACTTC
>many|.|TRBV9|TRBJ1-6
CASTEAPWDSPLHF
TGTGCCAGCACCGAAGCCCCGTGGGACTCACCCCTCCACTTT
>many|TRBD1|TRBV24-1|TRBJ2-1
CATSDLGTGVSNEQFF
TGTGCCACCAGTGATTTGGGGACAGGGGTTTCTAATGAGCAGTTCTTC
>.|TRBD1|TRBV25-1|TRBJ1-2
CASRQGTWDGYTF
TGTGCCAGCAGACAGGGGACTTGGGATGGCTACACCTTC
>many|.|TRBV9|TRBJ2-7
CASSAGHEQYF
TGTGCCAGCAGCGCCGGTCACGAGCAGTACTTC
>many|.|TRBV7-2|TRBJ2-2
CASSLRARARRNTGELFF
TGTGCCAGCAGCTTACGGGCCCGGGCTAGACGGAACACCGGGGAGCTGTTTTTT
>.|.|TRBV20-1|TRBJ1-2
CSATTTGKGYGYTF
TGCAGTGCTACCACTACCGGGAAAGGCTATGGCTACACCTTC
>.|.|TRBV30|TRBJ1-1
CAFRGYTEAFF
TGTGCCTTTAGGGGCTACACTGAAGCTTTCTTT
>few|.|TRBV6-5|TRBJ2-7
CASSYTQAVEQYF
TGTGCCAGCAGTTATACACAGGCCGTCGAGCAGTACTTC
>.|.|TRBV5-1|TRBJ1-1
CASSLAVTEEAFF
TGCGCCAGCAGCTTGGCCGTGACAGAAGAAGCTTTCTTT
>.|.|TRBV2|TRBJ2-5
CASSPPGERETQYF
TGTGCCAGCAGTCCTCCGGGGGAGCGAGAGACCCAGTACTTC
>many|.|TRBV5-5|TRBJ2-7
CASSLEEGRHEQYF
TGTGCCAGCAGCTTGGAGGAGGGGAGGCACGAGCAGTACTTC
>many|.|TRBV20-1|TRBJ2-1
CSAQQRTFSYNEQFF
TGCAGTGCCCAACAGCGGACCTTCTCCTACAATGAGCAGTTCTTC
>few|TRBD2|TRBV20-1|TRBJ2-3
CSAPLTSGMADTQYF
TGCAGTGCGCCCCTGACTAGCGGGATGGCAGATACGCAGTATTTT
>.|.|TRBV18|TRBJ2-2
CASSPERSTGELFF
TGTGCCAGCTCACCTGAGCGATCCACCGGGGAGCTGTTTTTT
>many|TRBD1|TRBV6-6|TRBJ1-5
CASRSLYRGGFNQPQHF
TGTGCCAGCAGGTCCTTATACAGGGGAGGGTTCAATCAGCCCCAGCATTTT
>many|.|TRBV18|TRBJ1-1
CASSPEYTEAFF
TGTGCCAGCTCACCAGAGTACACTGAAGCTTTCTTT
>.|.|TRBV13|TRBJ2-3
CASSFGAGPSTDTQYF
TGTGCCAGCAGCTTCGGGGCAGGACCTAGCACAGATACGCAGTATTTT
>.|.|TRBV20-1|TRBJ1-2
CSAKDNNYGYTF
TGCAGTGCTAAGGACAATAACTATGGCTACACCTTC